This TCR beta chain derives from a study of blood T cell repertoires in COVID-19. The CDR3 is 10 residues long. Germline values: CDR1 SNHLY, CDR2 FYNNEI. J was trimmed by 7 bases and V by 10 bases; bases with no gene match: 3. Study processing details: By means of reference gene primer amplification, nucleated cell counts were estimated. Profiled with immunoSEQ multiplex PCR; TCRdb holds only in-frame clones, not every one. The V and J calls and clone size are taken from that table; D and trimming were inferred from the DNA. The profile covers tens of thousands of clones, with 84% appearing a single time and roughly 15% taken by the ten largest.

The rearrangement links TRBV2 to TRBJ1-1, with 7 bases aligning to TRBD1. The receptor comes from a man between 60 and 70 years old with COVID-19, enrolled during active disease. The specimen was peripheral blood. CDR3 region: CANGQDEAFF. For the CDR3, the DNA is TGTGCCAACGGACAGGATGAAGCTTTCTTT.